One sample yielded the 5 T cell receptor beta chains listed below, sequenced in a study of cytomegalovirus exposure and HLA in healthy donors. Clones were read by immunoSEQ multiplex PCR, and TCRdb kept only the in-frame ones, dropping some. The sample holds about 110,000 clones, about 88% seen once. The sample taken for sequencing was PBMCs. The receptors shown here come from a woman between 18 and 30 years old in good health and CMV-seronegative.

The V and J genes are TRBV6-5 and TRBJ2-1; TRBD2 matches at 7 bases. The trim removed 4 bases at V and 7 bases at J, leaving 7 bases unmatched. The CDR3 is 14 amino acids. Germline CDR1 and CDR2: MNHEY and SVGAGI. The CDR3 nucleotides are TGTGCCAGCAGTTCGGGGGGAGGGTCTAATGAGCAGTTCTTC. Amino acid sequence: CASSSGGGSNEQFF.

The CDR3 bases are TGTGCCAGCAGTTACTCAGCAGGGGCCAACAATCAGCCCCAGCATTTT. The encoded protein is CASSYSAGANNQPQHF. The chain couples TRBV6-5 to TRBJ1-5; possible D gene TRBD1, 6 bases. The CDR3 is made up of 16 amino acids. With 0 bases removed from V and 3 bases from J, the gap between germline ends came to 12 bases. CDR1 is MNHEY, CDR2 SVGAGI, per germline.

CDR3 protein: CAWRGPEETQYF. The DNA of the CDR3 is TGTGCCTGGAGGGGGCCCGAAGAGACCCAGTACTTC. This chain connects TRBV30 to TRBJ2-5; D is possibly TRBD1 (5 bases). CDR3 length: 12 amino acids. V gave up 3 bases and J gave up 3 bases, with 8 bases separating them. Germline CDR1 is GTSNPN and CDR2 is SVGIG (reference sequence).

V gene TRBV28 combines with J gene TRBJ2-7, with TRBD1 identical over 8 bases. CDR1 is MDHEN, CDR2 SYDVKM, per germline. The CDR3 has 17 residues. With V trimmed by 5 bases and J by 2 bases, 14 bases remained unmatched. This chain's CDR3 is CASSPPRQGPATYEQYF. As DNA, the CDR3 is TGTGCCAGCAGTCCACCAAGACAGGGGCCGGCCACCTACGAGCAGTACTTC.

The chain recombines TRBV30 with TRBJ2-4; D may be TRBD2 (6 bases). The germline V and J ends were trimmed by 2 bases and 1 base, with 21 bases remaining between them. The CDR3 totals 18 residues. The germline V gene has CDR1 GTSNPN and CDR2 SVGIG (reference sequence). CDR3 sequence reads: CAWSRPGLPPEAKNIQYF. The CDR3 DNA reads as TGTGCCTGGAGTCGGCCGGGACTTCCCCCGGAGGCCAAAAACATTCAGTACTTC. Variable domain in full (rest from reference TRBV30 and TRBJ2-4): SQTIHQWPATLVQPVGSPLSLECTVEGTSNPNLYWYRQAAGRGLQLLFYSVGIGQISSEVPQNLSASRPQDRQFILSSKKLLLSDSGFYLCAWSRPGLPPEAKNIQYFGAGTRLSVL.